Each of the 16 T cell receptor beta chains below was sequenced from the same sample in a study of T cells in Graves' hyperthyroidism and ophthalmopathy. TCR beta CDR3 sequences were amplified from RNA transcripts. When the TCR CDR3 underwent first-round RT-PCR, the HTBI primer set was used. TCRdb itself ran the multiplex PCR reads through MiXCR, one entry per CDR3 protein. This sample has fewer than 750,000 distinct CDR3 sequences, with about 14% found just once. The sample taken for sequencing was blood. The origin of the receptors is a woman aged 45-65 years with Graves' ophthalmopathy.

This rearrangement joins TRBV4-2 to TRBJ1-2; TRBD1 might be the D (5 bases). Germline lookup yields CDR1 LGHNA and CDR2 YNFKEQ. V dropped 0 bases and J dropped 7 bases, with 12 bases sitting between them. CDR3 length: 14 amino acids. CDR3 nucleotides: TGTGCCAGCAGCCAAGATGATGGGGGTAGTGGCTACACCTTC. Translation gives CASSQDDGGSGYTF.

J is TRBJ2-6 and V is TRBV20-1; D uncertain. This CDR3 spans 13 amino acids. Trimming took 6 bases from V and 4 from J, leaving 10 bases between them. From germline, CDR1 is DFQATT and CDR2 SNEGSKA (reference sequence). CDR3 coding DNA: TGCAGTGCGGGCTTCTCCGGGGCCAACGTCCTGACTTTC. Protein product: CSAGFSGANVLTF.

This clonotype has a handful of counts. This may arise from a read error, as a much more abundant clone is one base away. The CDR3 does not end in the conserved phenylalanine or tryptophan, so this is likely a read error. The rearrangement links TRBV2 to TRBJ1-5; unclear D gene. The CDR3 contains 14 residues. Trimming cost V 4 bases and J 2 bases, with 9 bases left between them. The germline V gene encodes CDR1 SNHLY and CDR2 FYNNEI. The CDR3 sequence is CASSARLGNQPQHS. The CDR3 nucleotides read TGTGCCAGCAGTGCCCGCCTAGGCAATCAGCCCCAGCATTCT.

J is TRBJ2-1 and V is TRBV14; D may correspond to TRBD1 or TRBD2 (5 bases each). This CDR3 comprises 24 residues. Trimming took off 0 bases at V and 2 bases at J, with 35 bases between the two ends. Germline V gene sequence: CDR1 SGHDN, CDR2 FVKESK. DNA of the CDR3: TGTGCCAGCAGCCAAGACGGCAGGGACCTGTTCCTTTGCAGAGCTAGGTGGGCCTACAATGAGCAGTTCTTC. Translated: CASSQDGRDLFLCRARWAYNEQFF.

This clonotype was seen many times. The chain links TRBV27 to TRBJ2-7; a weak D match, TRBD2 (6 bases). The CDR3 has 13 amino acids. The ends were cut back, 4 bases at V and 4 bases at J, with 11 bases in the middle. Germline V gives CDR1 MNHEY, CDR2 SMNVEV (reference sequence). The DNA for the CDR3 is TGTGCCAGCAGTTACGGGAGTCCGTACGAGCAGTACTTC. Translation gives CASSYGSPYEQYF.

This clonotype was observed at least ten times. The chain carries TRBV24-1 and TRBJ1-2, with D possibly TRBD1 on 6 matching bases. Per the germline V gene, CDR1 is KGHDR and CDR2 is SFDVKD. V lost 4 bases and J lost 2, with 10 bases in between. The CDR3 totals 14 residues. In nucleotides, the CDR3 is TGTGCCACCAGTGACCCCGGACAGAACTATGGCTACACCTTC. Its protein is CATSDPGQNYGYTF.

This clonotype has at least ten counts. The chain couples TRBV5-1 to TRBJ2-2, with 12 nucleotides matching TRBD2. The junction had 14 bases not matched to a gene; V was cut back by 4 bases and J by 7 bases. There are 18 residues in the CDR3. Germline CDR1 reads SGHRS; CDR2 reads YFSETQ. The DNA of the CDR3 is TGCGCCAGCAGCCCTAGACTAGCGGGAGTGCTTAGCCGCGGGGAGCTGTTTTTT. Its protein product is CASSPRLAGVLSRGELFF.

In its sample, this clonotype was seen a few times. The genes are TRBV6-2 or TRBV6-3 and TRBJ1-5, with D possibly matching TRBD1 (6 bases). This CDR3 has 14 residues. CDR1 is MNHEY and CDR2 is SVGEGT in the germline V gene. V was trimmed by 2 bases and J by 5 bases, leaving 10 bases between them. For the CDR3, the DNA is TGTGCCAGCAGTTACACAGGGTGGGATCAGCCCCAGCATTTT. It translates to CASSYTGWDQPQHF.

In this sample, this clonotype turned up many times. V usage is TRBV12-3 or TRBV12-4 and J usage is TRBJ1-2; the match to TRBD1 covers 9 bases. V lost 4 bases to trimming and J lost 6 bases; unmatched junction nucleotides: 3. The CDR3 consists of 13 residues. The CDR3 DNA is TGTGCCAGCAGTTCGGGGACAGGGAATGGCTACACCTTC. Amino acids: CASSSGTGNGYTF.

Worth noting for this clonotype: The germline gene is not matched at one end of the junction; a read error may be the cause. The rearrangement joins TRBV27 to TRBJ1-6; D is unclear. Germline V gene sequence: CDR1 MNHEY, CDR2 SMNVEV (reference sequence). The CDR3 contains 13 residues. CDR3 region: CASNLGSRSPLHF. In nucleotides, the CDR3 is TGTGCCAGCAATTTAGGGAGCCGATCACCCCTCCACTTT.

This clonotype was found a few times. The rearrangement links TRBV6-5 to TRBJ2-2, with D unclear. Germline values: CDR1 MNHEY, CDR2 SVGAGI. Deletions cut 2 bases from V and 1 base from J, with 11 bases between. The CDR3 loop spans 16 amino acids. This chain's CDR3 is CASSYSIPRNTGELFF. In DNA form, the CDR3 reads TGTGCCAGCAGTTACAGCATCCCTAGGAACACCGGGGAGCTGTTTTTT.

V is TRBV24-1 and J is TRBJ1-2; D remains unclear. Between the trimmed V and J ends, which lost 2 bases and 3 bases, there was a span of 6 bases. The CDR3 sequence is 13 residues long. CDR1 is KGHDR, CDR2 SFDVKD, per germline. The CDR3, as DNA: TGTGCCACCAGTGATTGGTCTGACTATGGCTACACCTTC. Amino acid sequence: CATSDWSDYGYTF.

This clonotype occurred a few times. The chain couples TRBV15 to TRBJ2-7; D uncertain. Trimming took off 0 bases at V and 5 bases at J, with 11 bases between the two ends. This CDR3 is 14 amino acids long. Germline CDR1 LNHNV, CDR2 YYDKDF (reference sequence). The CDR3 here is CATSREPLRDEQYF. CDR3 bases: TGTGCCACCAGCAGAGAGCCCCTTCGCGACGAGCAGTACTTC.

Ten or more counts support this clonotype. DNA of the CDR3: TGTGCCAGCAAACTAGCGGGAGGGAACACAGATACGCAGTATTTT. Amino acid sequence: CASKLAGGNTDTQYF. The chain combines TRBV12-3 or TRBV12-4 with TRBJ2-3, with 13 bases fitting TRBD2. The CDR3 spans 15 residues. The V and J ends lost 7 bases and 2 bases, in that order; junction bases with no gene match: 3.

This clonotype was observed a handful of times. V usage is TRBV28 and J usage is TRBJ2-2; D call uncertain. The germline gives CDR1 MDHEN, CDR2 SYDVKM. V was shortened by 1 base and J by 1 base, with 7 bases between the two germline ends. The CDR3 has 15 amino acids. CDR3 amino acids: CASSLSIGNTGELFF. In DNA, the CDR3 is TGTGCCAGCAGTTTATCTATAGGGAACACCGGGGAGCTGTTTTTT.

This clonotype was seen ten or more times. The genes are TRBV7-2 and TRBJ2-5; D is unresolved. Trimming removed 5 bases at V and 4 bases at J, with 5 bases between. Germline assignment: CDR1 SGHTA and CDR2 FQGNSA. The CDR3 has 11 amino acids. CDR3 sequence reads: CASSGRETQYF. The CDR3, as DNA: TGTGCCAGCAGCGGGCGAGAGACCCAGTACTTC.